This entry is about one T cell receptor beta chain. The antigen remains unidentified. This sample stems from a study of Ad26.COV2.S vaccination and SARS-CoV-2 variants. Study results and caveats: In vaccinated individuals, spike-specific CD8+ and CD4+ T cell responses reportedly displayed substantial breadth.

Trimming left V 0 bases short and J 8 bases short, with 12 bases between. CDR3 size: 14 residues. Germline CDR1 SGHNT, CDR2 YYREEE (reference sequence). Regarding treatment: around 19 received Ad26.COV2.S at low or high dose, single or two shots; several received placebo; per-sample allocation not given. Sample collection was performed on day 63 after the first vaccine or placebo injection. Whoever gave the sample was an adult aged 18-55 years in Boston. Sequencing used immunoSEQ multiplex PCR; TCRdb keeps in-frame clones, though not all of them. This table has approximately 340,000 clones, around 83% appearing once.

The J gene is TRBJ2-4, the V gene TRBV5-4; TRBD1 or TRBD2 may be the D gene (5 bases each). The input for sequencing was peripheral blood, taken in a trial of Ad26.COV2.S vaccine versus placebo. The receptor was isolated from a person aged 18 to 65 who received the Ad26.COV2.S COVID-19 vaccine or a placebo. Here the CDR3 DNA reads TGTGCCAGCAGCTTGGAATCTAGGGACGACATTCAGTACTTC. It yields the protein CASSLESRDDIQYF.